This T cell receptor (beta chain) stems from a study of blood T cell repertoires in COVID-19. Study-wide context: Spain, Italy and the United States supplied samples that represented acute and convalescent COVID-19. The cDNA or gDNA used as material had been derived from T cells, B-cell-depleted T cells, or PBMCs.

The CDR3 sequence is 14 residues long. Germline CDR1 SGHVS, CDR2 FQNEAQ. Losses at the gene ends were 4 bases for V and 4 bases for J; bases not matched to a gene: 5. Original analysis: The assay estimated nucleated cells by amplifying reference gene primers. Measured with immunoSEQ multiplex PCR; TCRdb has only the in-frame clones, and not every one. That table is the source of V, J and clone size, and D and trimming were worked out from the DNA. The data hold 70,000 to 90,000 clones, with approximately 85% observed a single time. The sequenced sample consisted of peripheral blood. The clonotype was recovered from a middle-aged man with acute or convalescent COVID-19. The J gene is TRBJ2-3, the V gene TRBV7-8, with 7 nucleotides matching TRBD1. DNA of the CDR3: TGTGCCAGCAGCTCACGACAGGGTGCAGATACGCAGTATTTT. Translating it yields CASSSRQGADTQYF.